This TCR beta chain was recovered during a study of shared clonotypes between healthy human individuals. Study-level information: Three plates each covered CD4 naive and memory; CD8 naive two, CD8 memory one.

CDR3 length equals 10 residues. Germline V CDR1 and CDR2: SGHTA, FQGTGA. V dropped 5 bases and J dropped 9 bases, with 7 bases sitting between them. Investigators spread the genomic DNA of each subset evenly over several immunoSEQ plates. Libraries were prepared by immunoSEQ multiplex PCR; TCRdb keeps only in-frame clonotypes and omits some of them. The sample holds about 2.2 million clones, around 93% seen once. The naive CD8 population came from CD45RO-negative cells selected for CCR7, without terminally differentiated effector memory CD45RA+ cells. Only Caucasian adults living in Nashville, Tennessee served as donors.

Sequenced material: naive CD8+ T cells from PBMCs. The rearrangement uses TRBV7-3 and TRBJ2-5; unclear D gene. This receptor was obtained from a man in his late teens or twenties in good health. Some clones in this sample may be carry-over from other donors' samples. CDR3 loop: CASSDLAQYF. The CDR3 nucleotides are TGTGCCAGCAGCGACCTCGCCCAGTACTTC. The complete variable domain, with remaining parts taken from reference TRBV7-3 and TRBJ2-5, reads GAGVSQTPSNKVTEKGKYVELRCDPISGHTALYWYRQSLGQGPEFLIYFQGTGAADDSGLPNDRFFAVRPEGSVSTLKIQRTERGDSAVYLCASSDLAQYFGPGTRLLVL.